This T cell receptor (beta chain) was sequenced during a study of blood T cell repertoires in COVID-19. The V and J ends lost 1 base and 4 bases, in that order; junction bases with no gene match: 2. Germline-derived CDR1 and CDR2 are SGHTA and FQGNSA. CDR3 length: 14 residues. Original data processing: Reference gene primers were amplified, and this amplification served to estimate nucleated cell counts. Assay: immunoSEQ multiplex PCR; the TCRdb copy retains only in-frame clones and omits some. The D gene and trimming were derived from the DNA, and the V and J assignments and clone size from that table. The table lists 72,000 or so clones, 75% to 85% of them singletons.

The clonotype originates from a man in his 70s who had recovered from COVID-19. Source material: peripheral blood. The chain links TRBV7-2 to TRBJ2-7; 9 bases map to TRBD2. The CDR3 is CASSLGLAGYEQYF. The CDR3 nucleotides read TGTGCCAGCAGCTTAGGGCTAGCGGGATACGAGCAGTACTTC.